Shown below are 20 T cell receptor beta chains from a single sample sequenced in a study of cytomegalovirus exposure and HLA in healthy donors. 60 Vbeta and 13 Jbeta primers were used in PCR. The table came from immunoSEQ multiplex PCR; TCRdb's copy has only in-frame clones and leaves some out. The sample shows about 210,000 clones, around 75% of them seen only once. The sample consisted of PBMCs. The receptors were sampled from a male donor in good health and CMV-seropositive.

The chain combines TRBV6-5 with TRBJ1-5; TRBD1 aligns across 8 bases. CDR3 length: 14 amino acids. Trimming cost V 6 bases and J 4 bases; bases outside gene matches: 5. Looked up from germline, CDR1 is MNHEY and CDR2 is SVGAGI. The CDR3 region is CASSPGTGNQPQHF. CDR3 sequence (DNA): TGTGCCAGCAGCCCAGGGACAGGAAATCAGCCCCAGCATTTT.

This clone was seen just once. The rearrangement joins TRBV30 to TRBJ1-5; no firm D call. Germline loops: CDR1 GTSNPN, CDR2 SVGIG (reference sequence). This CDR3 is 15 amino acids long. V dropped 0 bases and J dropped 5 bases, with 14 bases sitting between them. The CDR3 protein is CAWSVGILRDQPQHF. In DNA form, the CDR3 reads TGTGCCTGGAGTGTAGGCATTTTGAGGGATCAGCCCCAGCATTTT.

The genes are TRBV7-9 and TRBJ1-3, with D possibly being TRBD1 (6 bases). Looked up from germline, CDR1 is SEHNR and CDR2 is FQNEAQ (reference sequence). V lost 0 bases and J lost 7, with 16 bases in between. The CDR3 contains 16 residues. Here the CDR3 DNA reads TGTGCCAGCAGCTTAGCGGGGGCACTGGTCCGGAACACCATATATTTT. This codes for CASSLAGALVRNTIYF.

This rearrangement joins TRBV7-3 to TRBJ1-2; tentatively, D is TRBD1 (6 bases). Germline V CDR1 and CDR2: SGHTA, FQGTGA. The CDR3 length is 13 residues. V shed 4 bases and J shed 5 bases, with 11 bases lying between them. The CDR3 here is CASSSQQGYGYTF. The CDR3 DNA sequence: TGTGCCAGCAGCTCCCAGCAGGGGTATGGCTACACCTTC. Together with reference TRBV7-3 and TRBJ1-2, the CDR3 gives the full variable domain: GAGVSQTPSNKVTEKGKYVELRCDPISGHTALYWYRQSLGQGPEFLIYFQGTGAADDSGLPNDRFFAVRPEGSVSTLKIQRTERGDSAVYLCASSSQQGYGYTFGSGTRLTVV.

Concerning this clone: The junction departs from the called germline gene at one end, perhaps through a read error. This chain uses TRBV19 with TRBJ2-2, with 8 bases aligning to TRBD2. Germline V lookup: CDR1 LNHDA, CDR2 SQIVND (reference sequence). The CDR3 length is 15 residues. The CDR3 here is CASAHGRAKTGELFF. CDR3 sequence (DNA): TGTGCCAGTGCACACGGGAGGGCGAAAACCGGGGAGCTGTTTTTT.

The rearrangement links TRBV6-1 to TRBJ2-1, with 9 bases identical to TRBD2. J was trimmed by 4 bases and V by 2 bases; bases with no gene match: 12. This CDR3 is 18 amino acids long. Germline V CDR1 and CDR2: MNHNS, SASEGT. CDR3 loop: CASSEYLAGPQIYNEQFF. The CDR3 DNA reads TGTGCCAGCAGTGAATATCTAGCGGGACCCCAGATTTACAATGAGCAGTTCTTC.

V is TRBV7-2 and J is TRBJ2-7, with TRBD2 identical over 8 bases. The germline V gene has CDR1 SGHTA and CDR2 FQGNSA. The ends lost 0 bases at V and 2 bases at J; junction bases unmatched: 6. The CDR3 runs to 16 residues. CDR3 in amino acids: CASSLAYSRGAYEQYF. As DNA, the CDR3 is TGTGCCAGCAGCTTAGCGTACTCGCGGGGGGCCTACGAGCAGTACTTC. The variable domain in full, completed from reference TRBV7-2 and TRBJ2-7, reads GAGVSQSPSNKVTEKGKDVELRCDPISGHTALYWYRQSLGQGLEFLIYFQGNSAPDKSGLPSDRFSAERTGGSVSTLTIQRTQQEDSAVYLCASSLAYSRGAYEQYFGPGTRLTVT.

In its sample, this clone was seen a few times. The chain is built from TRBV29-1 and TRBJ1-4; 7 bases are a match to TRBD1. The CDR3 contains 13 residues. V dropped 4 bases and J dropped 7; count of bases not matched to a gene: 6. CDR1 is SQVTM, CDR2 ANQGSEA, per germline. CDR3 protein: CSVVDRAFEKLFF. The CDR3 coding sequence is TGCAGCGTTGTCGACAGGGCATTTGAAAAACTGTTTTTT.

The chain employs TRBV2 and TRBJ1-1; TRBD1 might be the D (5 bases). In germline, CDR1 is SNHLY, CDR2 FYNNEI. V dropped 5 bases and J dropped 5 bases, with 15 bases sitting between them. The CDR3 is 14 amino acids. CDR3 protein: CASSSDAGGTEAFF. The CDR3 bases are TGTGCCAGCAGTTCGGACGCCGGGGGGACTGAAGCTTTCTTT.

The chain uses TRBV7-2 and TRBJ2-4; the match to TRBD2 covers 7 bases. The CDR3 contains 15 residues. The germline CDR1 and CDR2 sequences are SGHTA and FQGNSA. V was clipped by 5 bases and J by 9 bases; unmatched bases: 13. This chain's CDR3 is CASSPGSFSGGIQYF. The CDR3 bases are TGTGCCAGCAGCCCCGGGTCATTTTCGGGGGGCATTCAGTACTTC.

The rearrangement joins TRBV30 to TRBJ2-5, with 12 bases fitting TRBD2. The ends lost 2 bases at V and 4 bases at J; junction bases unmatched: 11. The CDR3 runs to 17 residues. Per germline, CDR1 GTSNPN and CDR2 SVGIG (reference sequence). Here the CDR3 DNA reads TGTGCCTGGAGTAGGCTAGCGGGAGGGCCGAGCCCAGAGACCCAGTACTTC. Translating it yields CAWSRLAGGPSPETQYF.

With regard to this clone: The junction and the germline gene differ at one end; a read error may be behind it. The V gene is TRBV7-9, the J gene TRBJ2-7, with D possibly TRBD2 on 6 matching bases. Per germline, CDR1 SEHNR and CDR2 FQNEAQ (reference sequence). The CDR3 loop spans 15 amino acids. The CDR3 sequence: CSSSFRGASSYEQYF. In DNA, the CDR3 is TGTTCCAGCAGTTTCCGCGGGGCAAGCTCCTACGAGCAGTACTTC.

This chain connects TRBV5-1 to TRBJ2-3; 9 bases are a match to TRBD1. CDR1 and CDR2 (germline): SGHRS, YFSETQ. CDR3 length: 16 residues. J lost 1 base, V lost 4 bases, and 7 bases had no gene match. The CDR3 loop is CASSPRRTGGTDTQYF. The CDR3 DNA reads TGCGCCAGCAGCCCCCGGAGGACAGGGGGCACAGATACGCAGTATTTT.

This clone was seen just once. The rearrangement links TRBV27 to TRBJ1-6, with 7 bases aligning to TRBD1. The CDR3 runs 16 residues. V gave up 5 bases and J gave up 7 bases; unmatched junction bases: 11. The germline gives CDR1 MNHEY, CDR2 SMNVEV (reference sequence). For the CDR3, the DNA is TGTGCCAGCAGTACGGTTTCCGGGACAGTCAATTCACCCCTCCACTTT. The encoded protein is CASSTVSGTVNSPLHF.

V gene TRBV19 combines with J gene TRBJ1-4; D may be TRBD1 (6 bases). CDR1 is LNHDA and CDR2 is SQIVND in the germline V gene (reference sequence). V was cut by 8 bases and J by 0 bases, with 16 bases left in between. The CDR3 contains 16 residues. DNA of the CDR3: TGTGCCAGTGGGCTGCAGGGGATTGCAACTAATGAAAAACTGTTTTTT. This translates into CASGLQGIATNEKLFF.

The rearrangement joins TRBV19 to TRBJ2-1; the D gene is possibly TRBD1 (5 bases). The germline V gene has CDR1 LNHDA and CDR2 SQIVND (reference sequence). The CDR3 is 13 residues long. V was pared by 5 bases and J by 9 bases, with 14 bases between. The CDR3 coding sequence is TGTGCCAGTAGTGTTGAAGGGGTTATTGAGCAGTTCTTC. Protein sequence: CASSVEGVIEQFF.

This chain links TRBV5-5 with TRBJ2-4; D perhaps matches TRBD2 (6 bases). The CDR3 is made up of 16 amino acids. V dropped 2 bases and J dropped 3 bases, with 15 bases sitting between them. Germline CDR1 is SGHKS and CDR2 is YYEKEE (reference sequence). The DNA for the CDR3 is TGTGCCAGCAGCTTAAGTTCTTTCGGGGGCAAAAACATTCAGTACTTC. Translating gives CASSLSSFGGKNIQYF.

This chain uses TRBV6-5 with TRBJ1-1; 9 nucleotides line up with TRBD1. CDR1 and CDR2 (germline): MNHEY, SVGAGI. The CDR3 loop spans 14 amino acids. Trimming at V came to 6 bases and at J to 11 bases, leaving 13 bases not matched to a gene. CDR3 amino acids: CASSPGTGSSVAFF. DNA of the CDR3: TGTGCCAGCAGCCCCGGGACAGGGAGTAGTGTGGCTTTCTTT.

The rearrangement uses TRBV6-5 and TRBJ1-1, with a weak D call TRBD1 (5 bases). Germline-derived CDR1 and CDR2 are MNHEY and SVGAGI. CDR3 size: 12 residues. Trimming left V 6 bases short and J 0 bases short, with 5 bases between. In DNA, the CDR3 is TGTGCCAGCAGGGACATGAACACTGAAGCTTTCTTT. The encoded protein is CASRDMNTEAFF.

The CDR3 is CASSSRDRGNQPQHF. Here the CDR3 DNA reads TGTGCCAGCAGTTCACGGGACAGGGGTAATCAGCCCCAGCATTTT. The chain combines TRBV25-1 with TRBJ1-5, with 10 bases fitting TRBD1. V lost 5 bases, J lost 4 bases, and 5 bases stayed unmatched. The CDR3 loop spans 15 amino acids. Per germline, CDR1 MGHDK and CDR2 SYGVNS.